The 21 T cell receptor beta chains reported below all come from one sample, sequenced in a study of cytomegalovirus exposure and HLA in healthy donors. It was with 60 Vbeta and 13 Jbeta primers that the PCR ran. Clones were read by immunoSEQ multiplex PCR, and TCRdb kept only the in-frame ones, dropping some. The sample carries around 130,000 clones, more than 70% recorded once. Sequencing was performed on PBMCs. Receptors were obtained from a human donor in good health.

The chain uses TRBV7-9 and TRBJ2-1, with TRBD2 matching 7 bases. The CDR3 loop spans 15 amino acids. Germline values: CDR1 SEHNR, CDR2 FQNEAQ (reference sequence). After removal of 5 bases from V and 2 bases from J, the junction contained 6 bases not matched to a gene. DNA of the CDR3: TGTGCCAGCAGCCCCTCAGCGGGGACCTACAATGAGCAGTTCTTC. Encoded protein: CASSPSAGTYNEQFF.

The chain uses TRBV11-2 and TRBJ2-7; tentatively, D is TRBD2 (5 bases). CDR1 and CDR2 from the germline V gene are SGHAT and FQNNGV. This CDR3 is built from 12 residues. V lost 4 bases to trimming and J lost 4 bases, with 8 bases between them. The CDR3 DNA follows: TGTGCCAGCAGCTCGGGGTGGTACGAGCAGTACTTC. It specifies CASSSGWYEQYF.

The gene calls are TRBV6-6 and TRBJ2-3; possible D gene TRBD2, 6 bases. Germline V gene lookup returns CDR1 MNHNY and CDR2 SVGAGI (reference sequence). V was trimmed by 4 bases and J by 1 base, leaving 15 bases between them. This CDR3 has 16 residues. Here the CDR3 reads CASSFSGWGGTDTQYF. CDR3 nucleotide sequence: TGTGCCAGCAGTTTCTCAGGGTGGGGGGGCACAGATACGCAGTATTTT.

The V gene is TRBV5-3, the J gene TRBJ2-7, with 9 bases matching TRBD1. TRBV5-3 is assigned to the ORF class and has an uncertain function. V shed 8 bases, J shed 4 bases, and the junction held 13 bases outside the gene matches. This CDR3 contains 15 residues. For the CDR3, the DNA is TGTGCCAGCAGCCCCCCCGCCGGACAGGGGTACGAGCAGTACTTC. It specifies CASSPPAGQGYEQYF.

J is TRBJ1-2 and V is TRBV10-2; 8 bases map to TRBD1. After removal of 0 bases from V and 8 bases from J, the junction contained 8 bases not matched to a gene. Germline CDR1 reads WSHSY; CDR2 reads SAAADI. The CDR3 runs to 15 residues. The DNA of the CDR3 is TGCGCCAGCAGTGAGTCTCGACAGGGGATGGGGGGCTACACCTTC. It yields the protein CASSESRQGMGGYTF.

The CDR3 loop reads CASRTSGGGTDTQYF. CDR3 sequence (DNA): TGTGCCAGCAGAACTAGCGGGGGGGGGACAGATACGCAGTATTTT. The chain is built from TRBV7-2 and TRBJ2-3; 13 bases match TRBD2. Germline loops: CDR1 SGHTA, CDR2 FQGNSA. CDR3 length equals 15 residues. The junction had 3 bases not matched to a gene; V was cut back by 6 bases and J by 3 bases.

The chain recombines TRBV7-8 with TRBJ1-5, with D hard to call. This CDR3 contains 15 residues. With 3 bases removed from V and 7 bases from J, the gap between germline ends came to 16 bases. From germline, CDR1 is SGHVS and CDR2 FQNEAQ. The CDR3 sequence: CASSFFTEANQPQHF. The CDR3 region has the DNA TGTGCCAGCAGCTTTTTTACGGAGGCAAACCAGCCCCAGCATTTT.

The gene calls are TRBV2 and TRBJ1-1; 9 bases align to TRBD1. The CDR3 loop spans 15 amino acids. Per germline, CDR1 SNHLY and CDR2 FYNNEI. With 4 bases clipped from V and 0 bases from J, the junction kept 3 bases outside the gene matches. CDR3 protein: CASSAGQGMNTEAFF. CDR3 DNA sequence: TGTGCCAGCAGTGCAGGACAGGGGATGAACACTGAAGCTTTCTTT.

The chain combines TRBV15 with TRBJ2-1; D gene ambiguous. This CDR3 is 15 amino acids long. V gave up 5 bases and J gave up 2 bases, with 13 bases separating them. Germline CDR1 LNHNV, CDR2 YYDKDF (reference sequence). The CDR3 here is CATSGVAHTYNEQFF. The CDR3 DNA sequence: TGTGCCACCAGCGGAGTGGCACATACCTACAATGAGCAGTTCTTC.

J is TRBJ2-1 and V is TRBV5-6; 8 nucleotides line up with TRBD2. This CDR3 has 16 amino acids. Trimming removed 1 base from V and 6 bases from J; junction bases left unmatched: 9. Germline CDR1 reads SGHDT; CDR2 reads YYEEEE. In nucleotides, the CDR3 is TGTGCCAGCAGCTTGTATCCCCCGGGACTAGTCAATGAGCAGTTCTTC. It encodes CASSLYPPGLVNEQFF.

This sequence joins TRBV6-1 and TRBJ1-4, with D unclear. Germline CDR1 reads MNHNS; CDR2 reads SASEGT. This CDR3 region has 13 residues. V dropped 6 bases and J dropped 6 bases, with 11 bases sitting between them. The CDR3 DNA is TGTGCCAGCAGCCCCGTAGCTGATGAAAAACTGTTTTTT. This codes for CASSPVADEKLFF.

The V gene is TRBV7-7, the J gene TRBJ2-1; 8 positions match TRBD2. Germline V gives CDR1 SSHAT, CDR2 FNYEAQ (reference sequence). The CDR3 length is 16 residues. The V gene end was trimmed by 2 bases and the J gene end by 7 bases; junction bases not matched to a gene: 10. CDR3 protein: CASSLSSSGSNNEQFF. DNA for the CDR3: TGTGCCAGCAGCTTATCGTCTAGCGGGTCTAATAATGAGCAGTTCTTC. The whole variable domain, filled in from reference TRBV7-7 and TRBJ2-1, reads GAGVSQSPRYKVTKRGQDVTLRCDPISSHATLYWYQQALGQGPEFLTYFNYEAQPDKSGLPSDRFSAERPEGSISTLTIQRTEQRDSAMYRCASSLSSSGSNNEQFFGPGTRLTVL.

The CDR3 reads CASSLQTSTYNEQFF. The CDR3 region has the DNA TGCGCCAGCAGCCTGCAGACTAGCACCTACAATGAGCAGTTCTTC. The chain employs TRBV4-1 and TRBJ2-1, with TRBD2 matching 7 bases. CDR1 is MGHRA and CDR2 is YSYEKL in the germline V gene. J was trimmed by 2 bases and V by 4 bases; bases with no gene match: 5. The CDR3 is made up of 15 amino acids.

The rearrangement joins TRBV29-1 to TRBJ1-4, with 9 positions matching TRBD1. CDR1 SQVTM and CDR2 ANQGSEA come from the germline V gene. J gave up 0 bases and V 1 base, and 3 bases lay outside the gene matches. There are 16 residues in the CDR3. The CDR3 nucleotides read TGCAGCGTTGAAGCAGACAGGGGGGCAACTAATGAAAAACTGTTTTTT. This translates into CSVEADRGATNEKLFF.

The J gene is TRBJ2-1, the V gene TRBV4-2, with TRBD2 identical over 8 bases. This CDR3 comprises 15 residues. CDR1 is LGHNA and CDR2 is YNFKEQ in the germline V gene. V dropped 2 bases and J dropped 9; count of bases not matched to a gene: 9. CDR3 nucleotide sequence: TGTGCCAGCAGCCAATTGGCGGGGGGTCCCGGTGAGCAGTTCTTC. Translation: CASSQLAGGPGEQFF.

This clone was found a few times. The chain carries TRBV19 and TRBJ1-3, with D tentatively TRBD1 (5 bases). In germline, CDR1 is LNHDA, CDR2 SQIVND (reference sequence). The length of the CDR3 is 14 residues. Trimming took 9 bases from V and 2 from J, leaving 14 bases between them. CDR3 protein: CARQAGPPGNTIYF. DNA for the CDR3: TGTGCCAGACAGGCAGGACCCCCTGGAAACACCATATATTTT.

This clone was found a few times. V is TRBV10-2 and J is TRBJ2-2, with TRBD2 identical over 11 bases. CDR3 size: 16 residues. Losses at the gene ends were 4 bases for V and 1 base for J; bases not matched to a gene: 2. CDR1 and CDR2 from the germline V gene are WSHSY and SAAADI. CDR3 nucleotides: TGCGCCAGCAGTGTCGGACTAGCGGGGAACACCGGGGAGCTGTTTTTT. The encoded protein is CASSVGLAGNTGELFF.

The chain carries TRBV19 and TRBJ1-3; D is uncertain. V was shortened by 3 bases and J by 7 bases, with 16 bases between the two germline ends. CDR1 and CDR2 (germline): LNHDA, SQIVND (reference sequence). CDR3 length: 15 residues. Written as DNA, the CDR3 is TGTGCCAGTAGTATTACGTCAGAATTGTGGAACACCATATATTTT. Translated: CASSITSELWNTIYF.

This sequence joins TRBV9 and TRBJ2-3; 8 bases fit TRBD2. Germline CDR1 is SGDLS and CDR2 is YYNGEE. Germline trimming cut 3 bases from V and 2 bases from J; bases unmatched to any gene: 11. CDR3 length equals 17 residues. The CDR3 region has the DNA TGTGCCAGCAGCGAAGGACTAGCCGAACCCCCCACAGATACGCAGTATTTT. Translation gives CASSEGLAEPPTDTQYF.

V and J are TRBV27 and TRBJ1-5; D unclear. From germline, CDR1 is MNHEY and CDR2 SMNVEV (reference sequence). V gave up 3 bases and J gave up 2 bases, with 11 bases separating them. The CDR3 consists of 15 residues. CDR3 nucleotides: TGTGCCAGCAGTTTCTCGCAGGCCGGCAATCAGCCCCAGCATTTT. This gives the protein CASSFSQAGNQPQHF.

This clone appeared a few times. Here the CDR3 reads CASRGLWSPLHF. In DNA form, the CDR3 reads TGTGCCAGCAGGGGGCTTTGGTCACCCCTCCACTTT. The genes are TRBV6-5 and TRBJ1-6, with D possibly TRBD1 on 5 matching bases. Germline values: CDR1 MNHEY, CDR2 SVGAGI. The CDR3 has 12 amino acids. Trimming left V 6 bases short and J 10 bases short, with 10 bases between.